These 15 T cell receptor beta chains were sequenced from one sample in a study of identifying expanded T cells in peripheral blood. Libraries were prepared by immunoSEQ multiplex PCR; TCRdb keeps only in-frame clonotypes and omits some of them. The sample shows 95,000 to 100,000 clones, around nine tenths of them seen only once. Sequenced sample: blood. These receptor sequences come from a person aged 18 to 75 in good health.

The V and J genes are TRBV6-5 and TRBJ2-2, with TRBD1 matching over 8 bases. The CDR3 has 14 amino acids. Looked up from germline, CDR1 is MNHEY and CDR2 is SVGAGI. The junction had 7 bases not matched to a gene; V was cut back by 9 bases and J by 4 bases. CDR3 amino acids: CASLQGGGTGELFF. CDR3 nucleotide sequence: TGTGCCAGTCTACAGGGGGGCGGCACCGGGGAGCTGTTTTTT.

The chain carries TRBV5-6 and TRBJ2-2, with D perhaps TRBD1 or TRBD2 (5 bases each). V was pared by 3 bases and J by 3 bases, with 12 bases between. Per germline, CDR1 SGHDT and CDR2 YYEEEE. The CDR3 contains 15 residues. CDR3 nucleotide sequence: TGTGCCAGCAGCTCCAATTGGGGGTACACCGGGGAGCTGTTTTTT. The encoded protein is CASSSNWGYTGELFF.

The CDR3 reads CASSFLGQGGKNIQYF. CDR3 nucleotide sequence: TGTGCCAGCAGCTTCCTAGGACAGGGAGGCAAAAACATTCAGTACTTC. This sequence joins TRBV5-6 and TRBJ2-4; 8 nucleotides agree with TRBD1. Germline V gene data show CDR1 as SGHDT and CDR2 as YYEEEE. The CDR3 is made up of 16 amino acids. Losses at the gene ends were 2 bases for V and 3 bases for J; bases not matched to a gene: 7. The whole variable domain, remainder taken from reference TRBV5-6 and TRBJ2-4, is DAGVTQSPTHLIKTRGQQVTLRCSPKSGHDTVSWYQQALGQGPQFIFQYYEEEERQRGNFPDRFSGHQFPNYSSELNVNALLLGDSALYLCASSFLGQGGKNIQYFGAGTRLSVL.

The chain uses TRBV5-4 and TRBJ2-5; TRBD1 might be the D (6 bases). The germline V gene has CDR1 SGHNT and CDR2 YYREEE (reference sequence). V lost 7 bases and J lost 2, with 9 bases in between. This CDR3 comprises 12 residues. The CDR3: CASSQGQETQYF. The CDR3 nucleotides are TGTGCCAGCTCCCAGGGGCAAGAGACCCAGTACTTC.

The V and J genes are TRBV7-7 and TRBJ2-1; tentatively, D is TRBD1 (5 bases). The CDR3 totals 16 residues. The V gene's germline CDR1 is SSHAT and CDR2 FNYEAQ (reference sequence). V lost 5 bases and J lost 0, with 14 bases in between. The chain's CDR3 is CASSQGVRSSYNEQFF. The CDR3 bases are TGTGCCAGCAGCCAAGGGGTTAGGAGCTCCTACAATGAGCAGTTCTTC.

In its sample, this clone was seen a few times. This chain uses TRBV5-6 with TRBJ1-2; TRBD1 matches at 7 bases. From germline, CDR1 is SGHDT and CDR2 YYEEEE. J lost 4 bases, V lost 2 bases, and 14 bases had no gene match. The CDR3 runs to 17 residues. The CDR3 sequence: CASSFEGTSRQGYGYTF. The CDR3 DNA sequence: TGTGCCAGCAGCTTCGAAGGGACTTCACGACAGGGCTATGGCTACACCTTC. Full variable domain (remainder filled in from reference TRBV5-6 and TRBJ1-2): DAGVTQSPTHLIKTRGQQVTLRCSPKSGHDTVSWYQQALGQGPQFIFQYYEEEERQRGNFPDRFSGHQFPNYSSELNVNALLLGDSALYLCASSFEGTSRQGYGYTFGSGTRLTVV.

The chain recombines TRBV19 with TRBJ1-1, with D hard to call. Deletions cut 7 bases from V and 3 bases from J, with 12 bases between. Per germline, CDR1 LNHDA and CDR2 SQIVND (reference sequence). This CDR3 has 13 amino acids. The CDR3: CASTWGFDTEAFF. Written as DNA, the CDR3 is TGTGCCAGTACTTGGGGATTCGACACTGAAGCTTTCTTT.

This sequence joins TRBV28 and TRBJ2-7; D not certain. The CDR3 extends over 14 amino acids. The germline V gene has CDR1 MDHEN and CDR2 SYDVKM. With 1 base removed from V and 5 bases from J, the gap between germline ends came to 12 bases. CDR3 bases: TGTGCCAGCAGTTTATCAACAGCCGGAGACGAGCAGTACTTC. Translation gives CASSLSTAGDEQYF.

The rearrangement links TRBV18 to TRBJ2-5, with TRBD2 matching 7 bases. The CDR3 spans 15 residues. CDR1 and CDR2 from the germline V gene are KGHSH and LQKENI. Trimming cost V 3 bases and J 5 bases; bases outside gene matches: 9. CDR3 nucleotides: TGTGCCAGCTCACCGCGAGGCCCCGGGGGGGAGACCCAGTACTTC. Translation: CASSPRGPGGETQYF.

The gene calls are TRBV30 and TRBJ1-1, with 8 nucleotides matching TRBD1. CDR1 GTSNPN and CDR2 SVGIG come from the germline V gene (reference sequence). The CDR3 is 17 amino acids. V shed 0 bases and J 2 bases; nucleotides not matched to a gene: 11. The CDR3 nucleotides read TGTGCCTGGAGTGTAGGCCGGACAGGGAAAATAAACACTGAAGCTTTCTTT. Encoded protein: CAWSVGRTGKINTEAFF.

This rearrangement joins TRBV9 to TRBJ2-2; TRBD2 agrees at 15 bases. Germline V gene sequence: CDR1 SGDLS, CDR2 YYNGEE. Unmatched junction bases numbered 5, after V lost 0 bases and J lost 5 bases. This CDR3 has 18 amino acids. For the CDR3, the DNA is TGTGCCAGCAGCGTAGAATGGGGACTAGCGGGGGGTACCGGGGAGCTGTTTTTT. This encodes CASSVEWGLAGGTGELFF.

The chain recombines TRBV18 with TRBJ1-2; a possible D gene is TRBD1 (6 bases). V lost 1 base, J lost 0 bases, and 9 bases lay in between. CDR1 KGHSH and CDR2 LQKENI come from the germline V gene. CDR3 size: 15 residues. The CDR3 DNA sequence: TGTGCCAGCTCACCACGGACAGATACTAACTATGGCTACACCTTC. Translating it yields CASSPRTDTNYGYTF.

The chain joins TRBV10-3 to TRBJ2-3; 7 nucleotides match TRBD2. Germline V CDR1 and CDR2: ENHRY, SYGVKD. CDR3 length: 17 amino acids. Trimming removed 3 bases from V and 4 bases from J; junction bases left unmatched: 13. The CDR3 here is CAISDPPGGTIADTQYF. CDR3 DNA: TGTGCCATCAGTGACCCGCCGGGGGGAACGATCGCAGATACGCAGTATTTT.

V gene TRBV25-1 combines with J gene TRBJ2-2; D is possibly TRBD1 (5 bases). Trimming removed 1 base at V and 1 base at J, with 10 bases between. The CDR3 totals 16 residues. The germline V gene encodes CDR1 MGHDK and CDR2 SYGVNS. CDR3 protein: CASSEWGAENTGELFF. In DNA form, the CDR3 reads TGTGCCAGCAGTGAATGGGGCGCCGAGAACACCGGGGAGCTGTTTTTT.

The chain links TRBV7-2 to TRBJ1-1, with D hard to call. The ends were cut back, 5 bases at V and 3 bases at J, with 16 bases in the middle. This CDR3 has 15 residues. Germline V lookup: CDR1 SGHTA, CDR2 FQGNSA. CDR3 DNA sequence: TGTGCCAGCAGCCCCCGAGGAGCTGGTGACACTGAAGCTTTCTTT. Translating gives CASSPRGAGDTEAFF.